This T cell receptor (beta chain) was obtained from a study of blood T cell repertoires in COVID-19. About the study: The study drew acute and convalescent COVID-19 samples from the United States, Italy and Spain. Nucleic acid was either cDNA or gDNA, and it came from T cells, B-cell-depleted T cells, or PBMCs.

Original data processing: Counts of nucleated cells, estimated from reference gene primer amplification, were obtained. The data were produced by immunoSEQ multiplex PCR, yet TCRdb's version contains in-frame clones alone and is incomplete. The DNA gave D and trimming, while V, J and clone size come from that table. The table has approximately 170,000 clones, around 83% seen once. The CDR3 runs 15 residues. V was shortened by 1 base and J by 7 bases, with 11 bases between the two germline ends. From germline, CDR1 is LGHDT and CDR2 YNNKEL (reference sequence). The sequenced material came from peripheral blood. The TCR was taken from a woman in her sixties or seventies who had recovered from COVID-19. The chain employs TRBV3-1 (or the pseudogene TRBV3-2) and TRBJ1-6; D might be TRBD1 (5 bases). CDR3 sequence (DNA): TGTGCCAGCAGCCAAGGACGGGGGTGGAATTCACCCCTCCACTTT. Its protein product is CASSQGRGWNSPLHF.